Following are 24 T cell receptor beta chains from one sample sequenced in a study of shared clonotypes between healthy human individuals. Cells designated naive CD8 were CD45RO-negative and were positively selected for CCR7, with terminally differentiated effector memory CD45RA+ cells excluded. TCRdb keeps only in-frame clones here, not all; method: immunoSEQ multiplex PCR. The sample carries just over 2,000,000 clones, roughly 94% recorded once. The sample comprised naive CD8+ T cells sorted from blood. The receptors stem from a man younger than 35 in good health.

About this clone itself: Different DNA sequences within this sample yield the same CDR3. The chain uses TRBV6-5 and TRBJ2-3; D gene ambiguous. The germline gives CDR1 MNHEY, CDR2 SVGAGI. The CDR3 is made up of 12 amino acids. V lost 0 bases, J lost 5 bases, and 3 bases lay in between. In DNA, the CDR3 is TGTGCCAGCAGTTACTCCAGAGATACGCAGTATTTT. Its protein product is CASSYSRDTQYF.

The J gene is TRBJ2-1, the V gene TRBV4-1, with D perhaps matching TRBD1 or TRBD2 (6 bases each). Germline V gene data show CDR1 as MGHRA and CDR2 as YSYEKL. This CDR3 is built from 15 residues. The germline V and J ends were trimmed by 0 bases and 7 bases, with 13 bases remaining between them. The CDR3 region is CASSQDPTGRNEQFF. DNA for the CDR3: TGCGCCAGCAGCCAAGATCCCACAGGGAGGAATGAGCAGTTCTTC.

This clone was counted once. The gene calls are TRBV20-1 and TRBJ2-7; D call uncertain. The ends were cut back, 5 bases at V and 6 bases at J, with 8 bases in the middle. The CDR3 has 10 residues. The germline V gene encodes CDR1 DFQATT and CDR2 SNEGSKA (reference sequence). CDR3 sequence reads: CSAGDIEQYF. The DNA for the CDR3 is TGCAGTGCTGGCGACATCGAGCAGTACTTC.

The chain carries TRBV6-1 and TRBJ2-5; 7 bases map to TRBD1. After removal of 1 base from V and 1 base from J, the junction contained 3 bases not matched to a gene. Germline lookup yields CDR1 MNHNS and CDR2 SASEGT. There are 15 residues in the CDR3. This CDR3 reads CASSEGRGSQETQYF. CDR3 coding DNA: TGTGCCAGCAGTGAAGGCAGGGGGAGCCAAGAGACCCAGTACTTC.

The chain joins TRBV6-4 to TRBJ1-3; tentative D call: TRBD1 (5 bases). CDR1 and CDR2 (germline): MRHNA, SNTAGT. Between the trimmed V and J ends, which lost 3 bases and 2 bases, there was a span of 11 bases. The CDR3 sequence is 15 residues long. The chain's CDR3 is CASSEARGTGNTIYF. The CDR3, as DNA: TGTGCCAGCAGTGAAGCCCGGGGGACTGGAAACACCATATATTTT.

This clone was counted a single time. Other DNA sequences in the same sample also yield this CDR3. The chain recombines TRBV7-9 with TRBJ2-1, with D hard to call. The germline V gene encodes CDR1 SEHNR and CDR2 FQNEAQ (reference sequence). The CDR3 runs to 12 residues. Trimming shortened V by 3 bases and J by 8 bases, and 8 bases separated the two germline ends. CDR3 sequence (DNA): TGTGCCAGCAGCTTGAGTCTCGATGAGCAGTTCTTC. As protein: CASSLSLDEQFF.

About this clone itself: Within the sample, other DNA sequences also encode this same CDR3. V and J are TRBV5-1 and TRBJ2-5; D unclear. The germline V gene has CDR1 SGHRS and CDR2 YFSETQ. V gave up 0 bases and J gave up 5 bases, with 2 bases separating them. The CDR3 runs to 11 residues. CDR3 coding DNA: TGCGCCAGCAGCTTGGCGGAGACCCAGTACTTC. Translation: CASSLAETQYF.

V is TRBV6-6 and J is TRBJ1-2; D is unresolved. Germline assignment: CDR1 MNHNY and CDR2 SVGAGI (reference sequence). V was pared by 2 bases and J by 0 bases, with 4 bases between. This CDR3 spans 13 amino acids. CDR3 sequence: CASSYGANYGYTF. The CDR3 DNA reads as TGTGCCAGCAGTTACGGGGCTAACTATGGCTACACCTTC.

This chain links TRBV27 with TRBJ1-1; maybe TRBD1 (6 bases). Germline CDR1 and CDR2: MNHEY and SMNVEV (reference sequence). Trimming took off 2 bases at V and 4 bases at J, with 17 bases between the two ends. The CDR3 loop spans 16 amino acids. The CDR3 DNA follows: TGTGCCAGCAGTTTACACAGGGAGAGATATGTCACTGAAGCTTTCTTT. Translated: CASSLHRERYVTEAFF.

The V gene is TRBV27, the J gene TRBJ2-1; D is ambiguous. The V and J ends lost 7 bases and 2 bases respectively, with 12 bases between them. This CDR3 is built from 14 residues. Germline V lookup: CDR1 MNHEY, CDR2 SMNVEV (reference sequence). Here the CDR3 reads CASTLRAPYNEQFF. As DNA, the CDR3 is TGTGCCAGCACTTTGCGAGCCCCCTACAATGAGCAGTTCTTC.

The rearrangement uses TRBV30 and TRBJ1-1; D is perhaps TRBD1 (6 bases). CDR1 and CDR2 from the germline V gene are GTSNPN and SVGIG (reference sequence). The germline V and J ends were trimmed by 7 bases and 10 bases, with 22 bases remaining between them. This CDR3 has 13 residues. The DNA of the CDR3 is TGTGCCTCGGAGGTCCTTTCGAACAGGGTAGCTTTCTTT. Protein sequence: CASEVLSNRVAFF.

The chain joins TRBV13 to TRBJ2-1; 14 bases fit TRBD2. Germline V gene lookup returns CDR1 PRHDT and CDR2 FYEKMQ (reference sequence). V lost 5 bases, J lost 8 bases, and 5 bases stayed unmatched. CDR3 length: 15 residues. CDR3 in amino acids: CASSRLAGGMYEQFF. CDR3 DNA sequence: TGTGCCAGCAGCAGACTAGCGGGAGGGATGTATGAGCAGTTCTTC.

This chain uses TRBV15 with TRBJ2-3, with 8 bases fitting TRBD2. V was clipped by 0 bases and J by 4 bases; unmatched bases: 3. CDR3 length: 15 amino acids. Germline lookup yields CDR1 LNHNV and CDR2 YYDKDF (reference sequence). This CDR3 is CATSRDIGRADTQYF. In nucleotides, the CDR3 is TGTGCCACCAGCAGAGATATCGGGAGGGCAGATACGCAGTATTTT.

For this clone: The sample carries other DNA sequences with the same CDR3. The chain employs TRBV2 and TRBJ2-7; 8 bases are a match to TRBD1. With 6 bases clipped from V and 4 bases from J, the junction kept 5 bases outside the gene matches. CDR3 size: 13 residues. Germline CDR1 and CDR2: SNHLY and FYNNEI. The CDR3 is CASRGTGPYEQYF. CDR3 sequence (DNA): TGTGCCAGCAGGGGGACAGGCCCTTACGAGCAGTACTTC.

Note on this clone: The same CDR3 also results from other DNA sequences found in this sample. This chain uses TRBV27 with TRBJ1-1; D gene ambiguous. Germline V gene lookup returns CDR1 MNHEY and CDR2 SMNVEV (reference sequence). V was trimmed by 5 bases and J by 1 base, leaving 8 bases between them. This CDR3 has 13 residues. CDR3 residues: CASSPLGNTEAFF. In DNA, the CDR3 is TGTGCCAGCAGTCCCCTCGGGAACACTGAAGCTTTCTTT.

This chain connects TRBV11-2 to TRBJ2-1; 8 positions agree with TRBD2. Trimming removed 4 bases from V and 7 bases from J; junction bases left unmatched: 21. Germline CDR1 reads SGHAT; CDR2 reads FQNNGV. The length of the CDR3 is 19 residues. CDR3 region: CASSSRLAGKQGLGNEQFF. For the CDR3, the DNA is TGTGCCAGCAGCTCTCGTCTAGCGGGTAAACAAGGCCTGGGGAATGAGCAGTTCTTC.

Worth noting for this clone: Within the sample, other DNA sequences also encode this same CDR3. The V call is TRBV28, the J call TRBJ1-5; 9 positions agree with TRBD1. Trimming removed 6 bases from V and 1 base from J; junction bases left unmatched: 4. Germline CDR1 and CDR2: MDHEN and SYDVKM. This CDR3 contains 15 residues. CDR3 residues: CASSPTGGSNQPQHF. DNA for the CDR3: TGTGCCAGCAGCCCGACAGGGGGAAGCAATCAGCCCCAGCATTTT.

The chain carries TRBV9 and TRBJ2-3; 11 positions agree with TRBD2. Germline values: CDR1 SGDLS, CDR2 YYNGEE. The CDR3 has 16 residues. Germline trimming cut 0 bases from V and 4 bases from J; bases unmatched to any gene: 4. DNA of the CDR3: TGTGCCAGCAGCGTAGAACTAGCGGGAGTGTCAGATACGCAGTATTTT. Amino acid sequence: CASSVELAGVSDTQYF.

V is TRBV6-6 and J is TRBJ2-7; perhaps TRBD2 as D (5 bases). Germline assignment: CDR1 MNHNY and CDR2 SVGAGI (reference sequence). The CDR3 has 12 amino acids. The V end was cut by 8 bases, the J end by 3 bases, with 11 bases between. The CDR3 protein is CASALVGYEQYF. Here the CDR3 DNA reads TGTGCCAGCGCACTAGTTGGCTACGAGCAGTACTTC.

The V call is TRBV29-1, the J call TRBJ2-3; 9 bases map to TRBD2. Germline V CDR1 and CDR2: SQVTM, ANQGSEA. This CDR3 spans 15 amino acids. J was trimmed by 0 bases and V by 2 bases; bases with no gene match: 3. The CDR3 region has the DNA TGCAGCGTTGAATCTAGCGGGGTTAGCACAGATACGCAGTATTTT. Translation: CSVESSGVSTDTQYF.

The chain uses TRBV5-1 and TRBJ2-7, with D hard to call. Germline assignment: CDR1 SGHRS and CDR2 YFSETQ. This CDR3 comprises 14 residues. Trimming removed 2 bases at V and 4 bases at J, with 13 bases between. The CDR3 reads CASSFSDGDYEQYF. In DNA, the CDR3 is TGCGCCAGCAGCTTCTCGGACGGAGATTACGAGCAGTACTTC.

The chain links TRBV28 to TRBJ2-7, with 7 nucleotides matching TRBD1. Germline V gene sequence: CDR1 MDHEN, CDR2 SYDVKM. V gave up 4 bases and J gave up 5 bases; unmatched junction bases: 11. The CDR3 consists of 15 residues. The DNA of the CDR3 is TGTGCCAGCAGTTCCACACGGGACAGAAGTGACGAGCAGTACTTC. It yields the protein CASSSTRDRSDEQYF.

V and J are TRBV7-9 and TRBJ2-2, with no clear D. CDR1 SEHNR and CDR2 FQNEAQ come from the germline V gene (reference sequence). The V and J ends lost 1 base and 0 bases respectively, with 15 bases between them. The CDR3 extends over 18 amino acids. In DNA form, the CDR3 reads TGTGCCAGCAGCTTAGGGCCTGGGCAGGACGCGAACACCGGGGAGCTGTTTTTT. It codes for CASSLGPGQDANTGELFF.

The V call is TRBV28, the J call TRBJ1-6; 8 bases fit TRBD1. The ends lost 6 bases at V and 4 bases at J; junction bases unmatched: 5. The germline V gene encodes CDR1 MDHEN and CDR2 SYDVKM. The CDR3 consists of 15 residues. Here the CDR3 reads CASRLGTGYNSPLHF. DNA of the CDR3: TGTGCCAGCAGACTTGGGACAGGATATAATTCACCCCTCCACTTT.